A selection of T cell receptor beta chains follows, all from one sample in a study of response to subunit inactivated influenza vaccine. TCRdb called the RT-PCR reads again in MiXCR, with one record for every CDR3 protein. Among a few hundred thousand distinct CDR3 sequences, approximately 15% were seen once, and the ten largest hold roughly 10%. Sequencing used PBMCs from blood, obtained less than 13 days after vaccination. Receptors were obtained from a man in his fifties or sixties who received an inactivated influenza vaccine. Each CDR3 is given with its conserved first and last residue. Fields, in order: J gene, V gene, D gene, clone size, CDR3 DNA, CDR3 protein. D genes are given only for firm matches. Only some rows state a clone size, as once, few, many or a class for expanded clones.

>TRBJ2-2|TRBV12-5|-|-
TGTGCTAGTGGTCCCGCCGGTGGGGAGCTGTTTTTT
CASGPAGGELFF
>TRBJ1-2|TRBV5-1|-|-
TGCGCCAGCAGCCCTAACAGGGATCCTGGCTATGGCTACACCTTC
CASSPNRDPGYGYTF
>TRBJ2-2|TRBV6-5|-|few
TGTGCCAGCAGTTACGGGGGAGAGACCGGGGAGCTGTTTTTT
CASSYGGETGELFF
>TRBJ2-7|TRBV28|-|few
TGTGCCAGCAGTTTATGGTCAGGCAACTCCTACGAGCAGTACTTC
CASSLWSGNSYEQYF
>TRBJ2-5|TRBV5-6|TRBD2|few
TGTGCCAGCAGCTGGGGCGTCCTAGCGGGATATTCAGAGACCCAGTACTTC
CASSWGVLAGYSETQYF
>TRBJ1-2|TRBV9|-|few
TGTGCCAGCAGCGCGAGCGACAGGCGCGGAGGCTACACCTTC
CASSASDRRGGYTF
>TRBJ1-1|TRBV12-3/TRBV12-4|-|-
TGTGCCAGCAGTTTAAGTCCAGGGGCGCGGACTGAAGCTTTCTTT
CASSLSPGARTEAFF
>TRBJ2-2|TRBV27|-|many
TGTGCCAGCTCATCGTTCACCGGGGAGCTGTTTTTT
CASSSFTGELFF
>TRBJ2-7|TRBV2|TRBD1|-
TGTGCCACCAGCAGGGGGAATAATGGCGAGCAGTACTTC
CATSRGNNGEQYF
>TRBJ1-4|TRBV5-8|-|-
TGTGCCAGCAGCTTCTGGGGCACTAATGAAAAACTGTTTTTT
CASSFWGTNEKLFF
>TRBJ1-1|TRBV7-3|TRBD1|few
TGTGCCAGCAGCCCGAAGGGGGCGGACACTGAAGCTTTCTTT
CASSPKGADTEAFF
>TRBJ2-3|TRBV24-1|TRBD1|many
TGTGCCACCAGTGATCCGGGACAGGGGGTCACAGATACGCAGTATTTT
CATSDPGQGVTDTQYF
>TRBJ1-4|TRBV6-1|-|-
TGTGCCAGCACCTACGAGAGTCAGCGTAATGAAAAACTGTTTTTT
CASTYESQRNEKLFF
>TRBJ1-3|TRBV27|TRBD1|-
TGTGCCAGCAGTCCTGGACAGGGAGTCCCTGGAAACACCATATATTTT
CASSPGQGVPGNTIYF
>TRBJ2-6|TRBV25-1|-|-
TGTGCCAGCAGTTCTTTACATATCTCTGGGGCCAACGTCCTGACTTTC
CASSSLHISGANVLTF
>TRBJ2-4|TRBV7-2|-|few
TGTGCCAGCAGCTCCCCCTTAGCGGCCAAAAACATTCAGTACTTC
CASSSPLAAKNIQYF
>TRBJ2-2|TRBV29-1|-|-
TGCAGCGTTGGAGGCAGCCTCACCGGGGAGCTGTTTTTT
CSVGGSLTGELFF
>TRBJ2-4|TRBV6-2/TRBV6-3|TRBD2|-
TGTGCCAGCAGTTACAAAGCTGTATCCCCTAGCGGGAGGGTGATTCAGTACTTC
CASSYKAVSPSGRVIQYF
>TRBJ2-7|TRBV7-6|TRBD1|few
TGTGCCAGCAGCTTAGACAGGGGGAACTACGAGCAGTACTTC
CASSLDRGNYEQYF
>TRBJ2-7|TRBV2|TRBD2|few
TGTGCCAGCAGTGAAAAGGGACTAGGAACCTACGAGCAGTACTTC
CASSEKGLGTYEQYF
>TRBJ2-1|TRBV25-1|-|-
TGTGCCAGCAGTGATCACCAGGGGAATATGAATGAGCAGTTCTTC
CASSDHQGNMNEQFF
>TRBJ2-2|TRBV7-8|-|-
TGTGCCTGGGTAGCCGGCACCGGGGAGCTGTTTTTT
CAWVAGTGELFF
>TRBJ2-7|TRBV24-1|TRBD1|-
TGTGCCACCAGTGATGGACAGGGCGGGAAAAACGAGCAGTACTTC
CATSDGQGGKNEQYF
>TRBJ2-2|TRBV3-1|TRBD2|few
TGTGCCAGCAGCCAAGAGTTCGCGGGGGATCACATAAATACCGGGGAGCTGTTTTTT
CASSQEFAGDHINTGELFF
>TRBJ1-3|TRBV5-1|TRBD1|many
TGCGCCAGCAGCGCGAGGACAGGGGGTTCCTCTGGAAACACCATATATTTT
CASSARTGGSSGNTIYF
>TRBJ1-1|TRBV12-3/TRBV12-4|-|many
TGTGCCAGCAGTTTAAGGGCAGGGTCGGACACTGAAGCTTTCTTT
CASSLRAGSDTEAFF
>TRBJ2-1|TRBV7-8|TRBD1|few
TGTGCCAGCAGCTCCCACAGGGGGTCGGCGGTCAATGAGCAGTTCTTC
CASSSHRGSAVNEQFF
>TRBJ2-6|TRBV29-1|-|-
TGCAGCGTTGAGGCAGACTCTGGGGCCAACGTCCTGACTTTC
CSVEADSGANVLTF
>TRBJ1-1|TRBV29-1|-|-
TGCAGCGTTGTTGGGCAATTCAACACTGAAGCTTTCTTT
CSVVGQFNTEAFF
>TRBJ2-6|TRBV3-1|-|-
TGTGCCAGCAGCCATCCAGGGGCTGGGGCCAACGTCCTGACTTTC
CASSHPGAGANVLTF
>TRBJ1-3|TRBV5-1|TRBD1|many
TGCGCCAGCAGCTTGGAGGGCAGGGGGATAAACACCATATATTTT
CASSLEGRGINTIYF
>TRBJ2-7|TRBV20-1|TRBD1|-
TGCAGTGCTAGAGATGAGGGGGCAAGGAGCTCCTACGAGCAGTACTTC
CSARDEGARSSYEQYF
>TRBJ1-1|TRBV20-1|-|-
TGCAGTGCCAGCCCAGGGCCTGAAGCTTTCTTT
CSASPGPEAFF
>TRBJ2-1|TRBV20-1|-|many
TGCAGTGCTAGTGTTTGGGACGGGAGTAATGAGCAGTTCTTC
CSASVWDGSNEQFF
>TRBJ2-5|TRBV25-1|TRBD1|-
TGTGCCAGCAGTGCTCGAGGATCCAGGGGGTACCATCAAGAGACCCAGTACTTC
CASSARGSRGYHQETQYF
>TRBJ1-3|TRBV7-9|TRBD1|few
TGTGCCAGCAGCGACGGACAGGGTTGGATGCGAAACACCATATATTTT
CASSDGQGWMRNTIYF
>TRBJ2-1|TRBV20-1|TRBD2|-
TGCAGTGCTAGTATGGCTAGCGGGAGCAATGAGCAGTTCTTC
CSASMASGSNEQFF
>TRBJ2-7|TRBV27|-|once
TGTGCCAGCAGTCCCCTCCGTCCCCGTTCCTCCGAGCAGTACTTC
CASSPLRPRSSEQYF
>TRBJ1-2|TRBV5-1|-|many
TGCGCCAGCAGCTTGGCCCTTAACTATGGCTACACCTTC
CASSLALNYGYTF
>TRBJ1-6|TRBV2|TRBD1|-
TGTGCCAGCTCCGGGACAGGGTATAATTCACCCCTCCACTTT
CASSGTGYNSPLHF
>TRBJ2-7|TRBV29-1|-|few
TGCAGCGGACTCGGGTTCAGCTACGAGCAGTACTTC
CSGLGFSYEQYF
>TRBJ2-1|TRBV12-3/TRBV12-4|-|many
TGTGCCAGCAGTTTAATGGAGGTGCTCTACAATGAGCAGTTCTTC
CASSLMEVLYNEQFF
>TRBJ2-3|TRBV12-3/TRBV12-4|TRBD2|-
TGTGCCAGCACCCCCGGACTAGCGGGATCAGATACGCAGTATTTT
CASTPGLAGSDTQYF
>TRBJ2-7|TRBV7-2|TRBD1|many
TGTGCCACCTCGTGGCAGGGGGCCTACGAGCAGTACTTC
CATSWQGAYEQYF
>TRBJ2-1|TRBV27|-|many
TGTGCCAGCAGTTCCGGTAGGGGGGGCGATGAGCAGTTCTTC
CASSSGRGGDEQFF
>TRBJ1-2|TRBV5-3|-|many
TGTGCCAGTACGCCGAGAAGATACAGGGAAGCTCCTAACTATGGCTACACCTTC
CASTPRRYREAPNYGYTF
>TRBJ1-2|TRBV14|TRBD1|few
TGTGCCAGCAGAGAACAGGGGGCGCCTCGCTACACCTTC
CASREQGAPRYTF
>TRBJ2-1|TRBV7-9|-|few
TGTGCCAGCAGCCACCCTAGGGGGTCCTACAATGAGCAGTTCTTC
CASSHPRGSYNEQFF
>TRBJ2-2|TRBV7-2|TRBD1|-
TGTGCCAGCAGCTTAGTTAGGGGGCACACCGGGGAGCTGTTTTTT
CASSLVRGHTGELFF
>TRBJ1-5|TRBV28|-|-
TGTGCCAGCAGTTTGCTAGCGGATAGCAATCAGCCCCAGCATTTT
CASSLLADSNQPQHF
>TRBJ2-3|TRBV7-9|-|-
TGTGCCAGCAGCACCGGGACACCCCTGACAGATACGCAGTATTTT
CASSTGTPLTDTQYF
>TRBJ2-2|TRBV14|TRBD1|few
TGTGCCAGCAGCCCACGACCCCGGACAGGGGGCCACACCGGGGAGCTGTTTTTT
CASSPRPRTGGHTGELFF
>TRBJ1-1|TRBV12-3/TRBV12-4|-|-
TGTGCCAGCAGGCAGACATGGAACACTGAAGCTTTCTTT
CASRQTWNTEAFF